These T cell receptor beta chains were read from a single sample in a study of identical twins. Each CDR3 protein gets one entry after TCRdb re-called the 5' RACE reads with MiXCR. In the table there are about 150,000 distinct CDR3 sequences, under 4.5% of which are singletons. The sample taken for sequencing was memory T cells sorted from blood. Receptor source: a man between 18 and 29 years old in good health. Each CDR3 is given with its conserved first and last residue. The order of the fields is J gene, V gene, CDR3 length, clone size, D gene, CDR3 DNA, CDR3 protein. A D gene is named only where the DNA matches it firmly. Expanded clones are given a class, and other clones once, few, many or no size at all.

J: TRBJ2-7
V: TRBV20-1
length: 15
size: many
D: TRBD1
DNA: TGCAGTGCTAGAGGTCCCTGGACAGGGACCTACGAGCAGTACTTC
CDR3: CSARGPWTGTYEQYF

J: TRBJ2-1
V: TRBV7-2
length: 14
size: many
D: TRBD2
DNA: TGTGCCAGCAGCCCCTCCTTAGCGGGAGATAAGGTGTTCTTC
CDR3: CASSPSLAGDKVFF

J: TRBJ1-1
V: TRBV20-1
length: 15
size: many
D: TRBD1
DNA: TGCAGTGCTAGAGATTTTCGGACAGGGAACCCTGAAGCTTTCTTT
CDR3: CSARDFRTGNPEAFF

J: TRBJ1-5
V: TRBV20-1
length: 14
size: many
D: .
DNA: TGCAGTGCTAGAGAAAGGGGCCAGAATCAGCCCCAGCATTTT
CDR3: CSARERGQNQPQHF

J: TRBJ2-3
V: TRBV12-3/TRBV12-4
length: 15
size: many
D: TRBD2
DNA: TGTGCCAGCAGCGAAACTAGCGGGGGGACAGATACGCAGTATTTT
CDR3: CASSETSGGTDTQYF

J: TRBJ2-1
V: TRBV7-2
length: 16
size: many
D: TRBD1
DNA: TGTGCCAGCAGCTTGGGGGGACACAGGGGGAGCCCTGAGCAGTTCTTC
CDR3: CASSLGGHRGSPEQFF

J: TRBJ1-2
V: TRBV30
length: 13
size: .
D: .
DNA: TGTGCCTCGGAAGAGGACAGAGTCTATGGCTACACCTTC
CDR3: CASEEDRVYGYTF

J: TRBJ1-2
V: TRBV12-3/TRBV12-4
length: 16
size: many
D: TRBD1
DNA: TGTGCCAGCAGTTATTTGCCGGACAGGGCCAACTATGGCTACACCTTC
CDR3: CASSYLPDRANYGYTF

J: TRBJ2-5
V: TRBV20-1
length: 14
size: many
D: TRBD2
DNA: TGCAGTGCTCGCCTAGCGGGAGGTACCGAGACCCAGTACTTC
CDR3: CSARLAGGTETQYF

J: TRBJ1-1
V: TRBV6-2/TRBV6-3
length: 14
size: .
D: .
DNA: TGTGCCACCAACCGGGGCCTTGCGAACACTGAAGCTTTCTTT
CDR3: CATNRGLANTEAFF

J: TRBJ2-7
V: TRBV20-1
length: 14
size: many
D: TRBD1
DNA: TGCAGTGCTAGGGGGACAGGGGAAAGGTACGAGCAGTACTTC
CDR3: CSARGTGERYEQYF

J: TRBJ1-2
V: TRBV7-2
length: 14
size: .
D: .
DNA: TGTGCCAGCAGCTTAGCTGAGGGTAACGGTGGCTACACCTTC
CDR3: CASSLAEGNGGYTF

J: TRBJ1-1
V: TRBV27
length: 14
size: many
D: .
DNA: TGTGCCAGCAGACGGAGGGAGGGGAGCACTGAAGCTTTCTTT
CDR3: CASRRREGSTEAFF

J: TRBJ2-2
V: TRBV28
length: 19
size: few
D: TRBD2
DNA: TGTGCCAGCAGCTACTGGGGGCAGCGGGAGGGCAGCGGATTCGGGGAGCTGTTTTTT
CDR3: CASSYWGQREGSGFGELFF

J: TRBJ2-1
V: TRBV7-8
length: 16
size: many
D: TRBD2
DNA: TGTGCCAGCAGCTTAGAGCCAGCGGGAGCGTACAATGAGCAGTTCTTC
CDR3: CASSLEPAGAYNEQFF

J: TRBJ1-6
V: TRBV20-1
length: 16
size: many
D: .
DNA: TGCAGTGCTGAGCTCTTGGGAGGGGCCTATAATTCACCCCTCCACTTT
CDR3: CSAELLGGAYNSPLHF

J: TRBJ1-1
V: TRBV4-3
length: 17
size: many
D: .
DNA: TGCGCCAGCAGCCAAGACACTCATTTTGGGGCGAACACTGAAGCTTTCTTT
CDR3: CASSQDTHFGANTEAFF

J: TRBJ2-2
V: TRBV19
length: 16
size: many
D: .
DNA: TGTGCCAGTAGTTCTAGACACCTTGGTAGGGCCGGGGAGCTGTTTTTT
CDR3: CASSSRHLGRAGELFF

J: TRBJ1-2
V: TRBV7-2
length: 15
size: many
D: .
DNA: TGTGCCAGCAGCTTAGACAACAGGGCTTCCTATGGCTACACCTTC
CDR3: CASSLDNRASYGYTF